This T cell receptor (beta chain) was identified during a study of OX40 agonist ivuxolimab in advanced cancers. With respect to the entire study: Ivuxolimab was a fully human IgG2 agonistic monoclonal antibody targeting the costimulatory receptor OX40 (CD134). Of the approximately 50 dose-escalation patients, hepatocellular carcinoma was present in about 19, melanoma in approximately 15, renal cell carcinoma in 9 and head and neck cancer in 9. Patients were allowed to have had prior anti-PD-1, anti-PD-L1 or anti-CTLA-4 therapy, and around 43% of the dose-escalation patients had been treated with checkpoint inhibitors. The paper covers the monotherapy dose-escalation part of the phase I ivuxolimab trial, which included N ≈ 50 patients. Intravenous ivuxolimab was administered to patients every 2 weeks at six dose levels: 0.01, 0.1, 0.3, 1.5, 3 and 10 mg/kg. Partial responses occurred in three dose-escalation patients: two with cutaneous melanoma and one with hepatocellular carcinoma. Peripheral TCRbeta sequencing was intended to test whether TCR sequence diversity was altered and clonal T-cell expansion was caused by ivuxolimab. The dose-escalation cohort was roughly 80% male with a mean age of approximately 60 years, ranging from roughly 20 to 80.

Beyond this particular receptor, the publication reports: At doses from 0.1 to 3.0 mg/kg, clonal expansion was seen in both CD4+ and CD8+ blood T cells between baseline and week 6. The antigen specificity of the peripheral T cells that underwent clonal expansion was not determined. On average, CD8+ T cells showed more expanded clones than CD4+ T cells after ivuxolimab. Low levels of normalized T-cell clonal expansion were also seen in some patients who did not respond. In the 0.1-3.0 mg/kg groups, partial responders had among the lowest normalized peripheral clonal expansion, particularly in CD8+ T cells.

Concerning this clone: This receptor's antigen is unknown. Per-nucleotide qualities are absent, and no much larger clonotype sits a single base away.

The trial excluded patients who had a history of autoimmune disease or who were on systemic immunosuppression. Peripheral blood for TCR sequencing was drawn from every dose cohort at baseline, at cycle 4 day 1 and at cycle 7 day 1. Samples were obtained from an open-label, multicenter, first-in-human phase I dose-escalation trial of ivuxolimab. Adults with locally advanced or metastatic melanoma, renal cell carcinoma, hepatocellular carcinoma or head and neck squamous cell carcinoma were enrolled in the trial. Before TCR sequencing, CD4+ T cells and CD8+ T cells from peripheral blood were sorted into separate populations. Germline trimming amounts to 2 bases on V and 0 bases on J, with 2 as the count of junction bases outside the gene matches. The CDR3 runs 14 residues from the cysteine to the valine. The CDR3 DNA has 42 bases and is translated from base 1. Genomic DNA was extracted from sorted cells for sequencing of the TCRbeta CDR3 region. The immunoSEQ Assay was used for sequencing of TCRbeta CDR3 regions. The table was pulled from immuneACCESS by TCRdb, which kept in-frame rearrangements only. Such tables lose some clones; where checked, under half of the loss comes from unresolved V genes, and the rest has no known cause. Counted in this sample were over 55,000 clones; over 75% of them appeared once. Approximately 8% of the sample comes from the top ten.

This clonotype was sampled from an adult with an advanced solid tumor such as melanoma, head and neck, liver or kidney cancer. The sample was CD4+ or CD8+ T cells sorted from blood, taken in a trial of the OX40 agonist ivuxolimab. Recombination linked TRBV5-3 to TRBJ2-7; 7 bases in the junction line up with TRBD1. TRBV5-3 is given ORF status, its function remaining uncertain. The DNA reads TGTGCCAGAAGCTTACGGGACAGCTCCTACGAGCAGTACGTC. Its amino acids are CARSLRDSSYEQYV.